This T cell receptor beta chain came from a study of T cells in Graves' hyperthyroidism and ophthalmopathy. Across the whole study: The authors collected peripheral blood at initial diagnosis, before any treatment.

V shed 3 bases and J shed 0 bases, with 12 bases lying between them. The CDR3 consists of 15 residues. The V gene's germline CDR1 is SGDLS and CDR2 YYNGEE. Notes on this clonotype: Its antigen is still unknown.

Whole-study findings and limits: Patients with ophthalmopathy were separated from those with stable hyperthyroidism by a 13 V-J model.

Amplification of TCR beta CDR3 regions was performed using RNA transcripts as template. First-round RT-PCR with HTBI primers amplified the TCR CDR3 region. In TCRdb, the multiplex PCR reads were re-called with MiXCR into one record per CDR3 protein. This sample has some 600,000 distinct CDR3 sequences, with roughly 14% found just once. The origin of this receptor is a woman in her 30s with Graves' hyperthyroidism that later progressed to Graves' ophthalmopathy. The rearrangement uses TRBV9 and TRBJ1-2; a possible D gene is TRBD1 (6 bases). Sample: blood. The CDR3 bases are TGTGCCAGCAGCGCGCAGGGGAGCCCTAACTATGGCTACACCTTC. Encoded protein: CASSAQGSPNYGYTF. Looking up the rest from reference TRBV9 and TRBJ1-2 gives the full variable domain: DSGVTQTPKHLITATGQRVTLRCSPRSGDLSVYWYQQSLDQGLQFLIQYYNGEERAKGNILERFSAQQFPDLHSELNLSSLELGDSALYFCASSAQGSPNYGYTFGSGTRLTVV.